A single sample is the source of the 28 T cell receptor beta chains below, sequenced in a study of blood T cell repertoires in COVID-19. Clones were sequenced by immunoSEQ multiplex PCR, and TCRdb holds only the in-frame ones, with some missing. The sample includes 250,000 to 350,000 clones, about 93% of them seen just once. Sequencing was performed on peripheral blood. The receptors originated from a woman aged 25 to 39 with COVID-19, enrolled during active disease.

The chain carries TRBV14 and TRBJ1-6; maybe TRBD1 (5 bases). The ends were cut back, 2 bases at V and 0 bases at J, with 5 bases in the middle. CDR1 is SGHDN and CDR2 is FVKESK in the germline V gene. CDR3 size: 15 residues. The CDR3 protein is CASSQQGSYNSPLHF. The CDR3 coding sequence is TGTGCCAGCAGCCAACAGGGCTCCTATAATTCACCCCTCCACTTT.

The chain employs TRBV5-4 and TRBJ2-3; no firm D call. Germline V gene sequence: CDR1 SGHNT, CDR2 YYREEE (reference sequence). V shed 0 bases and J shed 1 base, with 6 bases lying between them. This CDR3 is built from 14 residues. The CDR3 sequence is CASSLDLGTDTQYF. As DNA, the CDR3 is TGTGCCAGCAGCTTGGATCTAGGCACAGATACGCAGTATTTT.

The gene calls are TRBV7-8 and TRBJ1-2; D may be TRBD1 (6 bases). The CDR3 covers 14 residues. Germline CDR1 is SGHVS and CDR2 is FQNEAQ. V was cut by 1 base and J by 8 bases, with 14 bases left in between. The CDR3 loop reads CASSLDRSGEGYTF. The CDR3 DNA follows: TGTGCCAGCAGCTTAGATAGGTCAGGGGAAGGCTACACCTTC.

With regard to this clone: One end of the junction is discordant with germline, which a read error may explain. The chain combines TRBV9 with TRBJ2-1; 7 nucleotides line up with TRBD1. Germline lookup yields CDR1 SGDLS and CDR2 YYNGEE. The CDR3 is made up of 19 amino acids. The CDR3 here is CASSPDPDPHPPTGFELVF. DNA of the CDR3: TGTGCCAGCAGCCCCGACCCCGATCCCCATCCCCCGACAGGGTTTGAATTGGTCTTC.

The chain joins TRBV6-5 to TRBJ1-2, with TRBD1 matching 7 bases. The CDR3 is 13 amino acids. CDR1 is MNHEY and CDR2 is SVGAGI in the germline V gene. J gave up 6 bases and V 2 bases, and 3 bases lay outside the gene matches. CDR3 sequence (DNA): TGTGCCAGCAGTTACGGAGGGGGCGATGGCTACACCTTC. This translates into CASSYGGGDGYTF.

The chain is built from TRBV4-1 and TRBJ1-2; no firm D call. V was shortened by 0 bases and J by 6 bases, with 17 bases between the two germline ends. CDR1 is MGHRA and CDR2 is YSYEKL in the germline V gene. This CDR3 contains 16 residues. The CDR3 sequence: CASSQDAPGGLNGYTF. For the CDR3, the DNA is TGCGCCAGCAGCCAAGACGCCCCGGGAGGACTTAATGGCTACACCTTC.

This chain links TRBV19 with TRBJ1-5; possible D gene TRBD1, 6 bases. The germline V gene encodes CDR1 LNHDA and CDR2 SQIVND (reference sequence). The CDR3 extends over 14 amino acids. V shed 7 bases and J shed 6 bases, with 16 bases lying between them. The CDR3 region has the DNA TGTGCCAGTACGTCCCAGGGGCGAAGTCAGCCCCAGCATTTT. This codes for CASTSQGRSQPQHF.

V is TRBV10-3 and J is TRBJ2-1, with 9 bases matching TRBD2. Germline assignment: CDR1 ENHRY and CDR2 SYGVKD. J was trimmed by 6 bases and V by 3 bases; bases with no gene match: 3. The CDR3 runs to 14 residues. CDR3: CAISEAGGGNEQFF. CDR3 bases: TGTGCCATCAGTGAAGCGGGAGGAGGCAATGAGCAGTTCTTC.

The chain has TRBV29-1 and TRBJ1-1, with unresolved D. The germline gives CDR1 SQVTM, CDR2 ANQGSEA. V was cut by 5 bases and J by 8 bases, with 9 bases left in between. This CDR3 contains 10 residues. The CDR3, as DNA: TGCAGCGTTTCCTCGGGAGAAGCTTTCTTT. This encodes CSVSSGEAFF. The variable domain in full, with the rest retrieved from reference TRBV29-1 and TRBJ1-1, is SAVISQKPSRDICQRGTSLTIQCQVDSQVTMMFWYRQQPGQSLTLIATANQGSEATYESGFVIDKFPISRPNLTFSTLTVSNMSPEDSSIYLCSVSSGEAFFGQGTRLTVV.

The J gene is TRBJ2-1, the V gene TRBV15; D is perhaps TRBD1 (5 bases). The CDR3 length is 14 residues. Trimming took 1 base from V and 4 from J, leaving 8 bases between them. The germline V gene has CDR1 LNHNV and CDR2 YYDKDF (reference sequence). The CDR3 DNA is TGTGCCACCAGCAGAGGGACATATTACAATGAGCAGTTCTTC. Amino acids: CATSRGTYYNEQFF.

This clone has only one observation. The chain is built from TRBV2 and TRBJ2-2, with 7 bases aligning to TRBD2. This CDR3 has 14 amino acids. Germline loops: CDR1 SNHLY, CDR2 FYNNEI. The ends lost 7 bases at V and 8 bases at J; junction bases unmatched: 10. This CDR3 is CASILLGGSGELFF. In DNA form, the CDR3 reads TGTGCCAGCATCCTGTTAGGCGGGAGTGGGGAGCTGTTTTTT.

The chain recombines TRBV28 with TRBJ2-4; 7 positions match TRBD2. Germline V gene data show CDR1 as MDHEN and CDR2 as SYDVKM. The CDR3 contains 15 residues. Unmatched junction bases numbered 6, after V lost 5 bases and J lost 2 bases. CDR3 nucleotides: TGTGCCAGCAGTAGGCGGGAGTTAACCAAAAACATTCAGTACTTC. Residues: CASSRRELTKNIQYF.

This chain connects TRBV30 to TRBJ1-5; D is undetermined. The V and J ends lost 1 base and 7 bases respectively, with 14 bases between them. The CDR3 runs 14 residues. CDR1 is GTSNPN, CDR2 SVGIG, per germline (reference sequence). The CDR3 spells CAWSANSRRQPQHF. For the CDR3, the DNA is TGTGCCTGGAGTGCCAATTCGAGGCGCCAGCCCCAGCATTTT. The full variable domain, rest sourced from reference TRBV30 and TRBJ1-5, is SQTIHQWPATLVQPVGSPLSLECTVEGTSNPNLYWYRQAAGRGLQLLFYSVGIGQISSEVPQNLSASRPQDRQFILSSKKLLLSDSGFYLCAWSANSRRQPQHFGDGTRLSIL.

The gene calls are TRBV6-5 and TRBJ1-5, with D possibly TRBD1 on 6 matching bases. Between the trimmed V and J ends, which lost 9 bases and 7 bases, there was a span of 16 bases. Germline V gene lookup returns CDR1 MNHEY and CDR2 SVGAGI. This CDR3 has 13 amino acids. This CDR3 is CASTTGQDQPQHF. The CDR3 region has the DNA TGTGCCAGTACAACAGGGCAGGACCAGCCCCAGCATTTT.

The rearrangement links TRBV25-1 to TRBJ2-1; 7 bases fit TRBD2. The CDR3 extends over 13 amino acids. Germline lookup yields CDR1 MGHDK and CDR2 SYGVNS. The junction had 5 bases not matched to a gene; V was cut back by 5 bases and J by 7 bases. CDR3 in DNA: TGTGCCAGCAGTCTGCGGGAGCTTAATGAGCAGTTCTTC. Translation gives CASSLRELNEQFF.

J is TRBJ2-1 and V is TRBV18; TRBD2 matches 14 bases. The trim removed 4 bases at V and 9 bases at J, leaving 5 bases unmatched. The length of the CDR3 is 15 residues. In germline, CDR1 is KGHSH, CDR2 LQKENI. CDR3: CASSQGLAGEVEQFF. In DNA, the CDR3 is TGTGCCAGCTCACAGGGACTAGCGGGAGAAGTTGAGCAGTTCTTC.

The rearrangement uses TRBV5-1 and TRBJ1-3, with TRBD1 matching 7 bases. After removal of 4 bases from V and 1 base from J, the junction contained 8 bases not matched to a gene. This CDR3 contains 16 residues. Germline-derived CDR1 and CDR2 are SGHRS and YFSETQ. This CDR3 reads CASSMQGVGSGNTIYF. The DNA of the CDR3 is TGCGCCAGCAGCATGCAGGGGGTTGGATCTGGAAACACCATATATTTT.

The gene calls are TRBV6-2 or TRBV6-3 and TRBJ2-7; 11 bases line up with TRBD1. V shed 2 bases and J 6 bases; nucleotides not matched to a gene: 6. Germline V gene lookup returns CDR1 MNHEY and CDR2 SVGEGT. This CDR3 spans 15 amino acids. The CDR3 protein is CASSYPGTGGGEQYF. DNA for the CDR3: TGTGCCAGCAGTTACCCCGGGACAGGGGGTGGCGAGCAGTACTTC.

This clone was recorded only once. Here the CDR3 DNA reads TGCGCCAGCAGTGAGTATGACATTTACAATGAGCAGTTCTTC. Amino acid sequence: CASSEYDIYNEQFF. This chain joins TRBV10-2 and TRBJ2-1; D not certain. The CDR3 sequence is 14 residues long. V was cut by 1 base and J by 4 bases, with 8 bases left in between. The V gene's germline CDR1 is WSHSY and CDR2 SAAADI.

The CDR3 protein is CASSQGMGGNTDTQYF. The CDR3 DNA is TGTGCCAGCAGCCAAGGGATGGGGGGGAACACAGATACGCAGTATTTT. The chain links TRBV4-2 to TRBJ2-3; 7 bases agree with TRBD2. Germline CDR1 reads LGHNA; CDR2 reads YNFKEQ. V shed 1 base and J 2 bases; nucleotides not matched to a gene: 6. The CDR3 consists of 16 residues.

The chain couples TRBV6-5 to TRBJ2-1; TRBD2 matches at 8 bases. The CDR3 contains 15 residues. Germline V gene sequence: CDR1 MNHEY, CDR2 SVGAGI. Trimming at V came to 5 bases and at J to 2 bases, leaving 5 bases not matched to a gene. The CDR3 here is CASSTGGAPYNEQFF. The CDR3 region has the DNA TGTGCCAGCAGTACGGGAGGGGCCCCCTACAATGAGCAGTTCTTC.

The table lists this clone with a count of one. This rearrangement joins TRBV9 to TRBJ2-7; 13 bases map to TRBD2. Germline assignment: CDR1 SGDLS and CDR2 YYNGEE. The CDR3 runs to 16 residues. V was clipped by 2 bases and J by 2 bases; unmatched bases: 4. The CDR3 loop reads CASSVSGTSGTYEQYF. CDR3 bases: TGTGCCAGCAGCGTCTCCGGGACTAGCGGGACCTACGAGCAGTACTTC.

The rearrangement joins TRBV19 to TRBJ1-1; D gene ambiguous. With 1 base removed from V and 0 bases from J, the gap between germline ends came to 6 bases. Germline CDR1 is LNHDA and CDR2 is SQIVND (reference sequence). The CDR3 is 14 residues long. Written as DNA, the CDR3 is TGTGCCAGTAGTATAGGTACAGTGAACACTGAAGCTTTCTTT. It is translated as CASSIGTVNTEAFF. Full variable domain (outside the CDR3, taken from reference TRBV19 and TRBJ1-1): DGGITQSPKYLFRKEGQNVTLSCEQNLNHDAMYWYRQDPGQGLRLIYYSQIVNDFQKGDIAEGYSVSREKKESFPLTVTSAQKNPTAFYLCASSIGTVNTEAFFGQGTRLTVV.

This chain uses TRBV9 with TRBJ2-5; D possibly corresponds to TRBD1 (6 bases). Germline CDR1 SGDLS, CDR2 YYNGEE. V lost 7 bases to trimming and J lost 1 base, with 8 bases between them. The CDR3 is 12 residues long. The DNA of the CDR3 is TGTGCCAGCGGGGACATCCAAGAGACCCAGTACTTC. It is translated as CASGDIQETQYF.

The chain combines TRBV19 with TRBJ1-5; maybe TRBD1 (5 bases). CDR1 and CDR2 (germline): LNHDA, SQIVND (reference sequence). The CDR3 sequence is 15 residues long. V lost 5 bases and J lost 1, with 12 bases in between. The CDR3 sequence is CASSSLQGSNQPQHF. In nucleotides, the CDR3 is TGTGCCAGTAGTTCTCTCCAGGGAAGCAATCAGCCCCAGCATTTT. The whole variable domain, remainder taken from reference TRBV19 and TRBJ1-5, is DGGITQSPKYLFRKEGQNVTLSCEQNLNHDAMYWYRQDPGQGLRLIYYSQIVNDFQKGDIAEGYSVSREKKESFPLTVTSAQKNPTAFYLCASSSLQGSNQPQHFGDGTRLSIL.

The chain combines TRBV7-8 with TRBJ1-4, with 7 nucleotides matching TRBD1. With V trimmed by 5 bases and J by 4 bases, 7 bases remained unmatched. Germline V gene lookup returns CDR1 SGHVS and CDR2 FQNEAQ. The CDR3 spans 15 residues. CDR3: CASSAHQGVNEKLFF. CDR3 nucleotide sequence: TGTGCCAGCAGCGCTCATCAGGGGGTTAATGAAAAACTGTTTTTT.

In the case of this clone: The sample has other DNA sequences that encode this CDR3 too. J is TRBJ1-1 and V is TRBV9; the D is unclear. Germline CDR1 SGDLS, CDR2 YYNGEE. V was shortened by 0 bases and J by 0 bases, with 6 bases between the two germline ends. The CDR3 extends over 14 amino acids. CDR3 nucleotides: TGTGCCAGCAGCGTAGGCCAGATGAACACTGAAGCTTTCTTT. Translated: CASSVGQMNTEAFF.

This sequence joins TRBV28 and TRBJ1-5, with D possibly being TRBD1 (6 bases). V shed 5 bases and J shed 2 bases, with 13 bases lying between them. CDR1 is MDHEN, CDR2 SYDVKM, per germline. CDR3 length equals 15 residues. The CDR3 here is CASSLEDSRNQPQHF. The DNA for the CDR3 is TGTGCCAGCAGTCTCGAGGACAGTCGCAATCAGCCCCAGCATTTT.